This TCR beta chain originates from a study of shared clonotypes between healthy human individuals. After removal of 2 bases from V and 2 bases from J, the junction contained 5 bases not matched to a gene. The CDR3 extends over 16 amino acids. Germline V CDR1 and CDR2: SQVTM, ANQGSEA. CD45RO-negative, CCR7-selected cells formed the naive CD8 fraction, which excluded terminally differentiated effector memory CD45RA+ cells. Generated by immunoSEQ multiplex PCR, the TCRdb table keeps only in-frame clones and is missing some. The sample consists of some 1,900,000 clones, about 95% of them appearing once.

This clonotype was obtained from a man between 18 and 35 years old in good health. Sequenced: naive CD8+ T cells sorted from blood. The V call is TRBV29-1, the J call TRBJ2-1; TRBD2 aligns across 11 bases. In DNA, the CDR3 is TGCAGCGTTGAAACGGCTAGCGGGAGGACCTACAATGAGCAGTTCTTC. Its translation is CSVETASGRTYNEQFF.